This note documents a single T cell receptor beta chain sequence. The CDR3 is 13 amino acids. Deletions cut 1 base from V and 8 bases from J, with 11 bases between. Data came from immunoSEQ multiplex PCR; TCRdb stores just in-frame clones and leaves some out. The repertoire holds 85,000 or so clones, about 87% seen once, with around 5.8% in the top ten. The entry originates in a study of T cell responses to AZD1222 COVID-19 vaccine. This chain links TRBV12-3 or TRBV12-4 with TRBJ1-2, with D perhaps matching TRBD1 (5 bases). The input for sequencing was peripheral blood, taken on day 0 of AZD1222 vaccination. The source of this sequence is an adult in good health. The chain's CDR3 is CASSLGQTMGYTF. The CDR3 DNA reads TGTGCCAGCAGTTTAGGACAGACTATGGGCTACACCTTC.